The present T cell receptor beta chain was sequenced within a study of blood T cell repertoires in COVID-19. Study background: COVID-19 samples from acute and convalescent phases originated in the United States, Italy and Spain. T cells, B-cell-depleted T cells, or PBMCs provided the cDNA or gDNA that served as material.

In the authors' methods: Reference gene primer amplification gave nucleated cell count estimates. TCRdb's copy holds only in-frame clones and misses some; the assay was immunoSEQ multiplex PCR. That table supplies the V and J calls and clone size; D and trimming were determined from the DNA. The table lists about 100,000 clones, around 82% of them singletons. The CDR3 runs to 16 residues. Per germline, CDR1 SGDLS and CDR2 YYNGEE. The V and J ends lost 4 bases and 4 bases, in that order; junction bases with no gene match: 10. The V and J genes are TRBV9 and TRBJ2-3; 9 bases map to TRBD2. Sequencing was done on a sample of peripheral blood. This receptor was obtained from a human donor in a cohort sampled during active COVID-19. This CDR3 reads CASSTLSGSTADTQYF. The CDR3 nucleotides are TGTGCCAGCAGCACCCTTAGCGGGAGTACAGCAGATACGCAGTATTTT.